The T cell receptor beta chain described here comes from a study of T cells in Graves' hyperthyroidism and ophthalmopathy. Study in general: Blood from the periphery was taken at initial diagnosis, before any treatment.

This clonotype occurred many times. The germline V gene has CDR1 SGHAT and CDR2 FQDESV (reference sequence). The CDR3 is 14 residues long. V lost 4 bases to trimming and J lost 9 bases; unmatched junction nucleotides: 2. With a duration under 2 months, the hyperthyroidism was newly diagnosed in patients aged 18 to 65. Uncontrolled infections, other autoimmune diseases, pregnancy or lactation led to exclusion of patients. Each diagnosis was grounded in clinical symptoms, serum thyroxine and TRAb, thyroid ultrasound, and orbital computed tomography. The TCR beta CDR3 regions underwent amplification using RNA transcripts as the source. Carried out on the TCR CDR3, a first-round RT-PCR used the HTBI primer set. TCRdb processed the multiplex PCR reads anew with MiXCR; each CDR3 protein has one entry. The sample holds a few hundred thousand distinct CDR3 sequences; about 15% are singletons and the top ten take around a third.

This rearrangement joins TRBV11-1 to TRBJ2-1; 14 bases line up with TRBD2. The TCR originated in a woman aged 25 to 45 with Graves' hyperthyroidism. The specimen sequenced was blood. CDR3 in DNA: TGTGCCAGCAGCTCCGGGACTAGCGGGAGTGAGCAGTTCTTC. This sequence encodes CASSSGTSGSEQFF.